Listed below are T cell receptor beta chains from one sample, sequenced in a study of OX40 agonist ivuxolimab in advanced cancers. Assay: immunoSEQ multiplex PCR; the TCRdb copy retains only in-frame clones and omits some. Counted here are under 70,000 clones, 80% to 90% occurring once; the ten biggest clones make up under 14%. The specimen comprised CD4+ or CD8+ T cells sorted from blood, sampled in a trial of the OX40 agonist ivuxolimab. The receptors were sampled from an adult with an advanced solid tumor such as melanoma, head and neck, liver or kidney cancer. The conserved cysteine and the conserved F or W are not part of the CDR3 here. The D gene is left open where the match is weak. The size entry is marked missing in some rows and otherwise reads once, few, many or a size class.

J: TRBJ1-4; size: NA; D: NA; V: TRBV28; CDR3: ASSPSRWAGDEKLF
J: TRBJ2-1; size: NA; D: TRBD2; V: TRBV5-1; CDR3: ASSLVASGLPNEQF
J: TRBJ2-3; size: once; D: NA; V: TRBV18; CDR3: ASSRSLGATTDTQY
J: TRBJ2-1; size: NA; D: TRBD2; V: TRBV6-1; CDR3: ASSEMTAGTSGEQF
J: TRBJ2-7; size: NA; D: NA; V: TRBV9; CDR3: ASSPGVGHEQY
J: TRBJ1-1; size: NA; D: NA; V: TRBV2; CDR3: ASSDGWGGTEAF
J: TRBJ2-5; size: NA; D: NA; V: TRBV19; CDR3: ASSGRPQETQY
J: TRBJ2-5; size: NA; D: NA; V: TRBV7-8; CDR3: ASSQDNLLYQETQY
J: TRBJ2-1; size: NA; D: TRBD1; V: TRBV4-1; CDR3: ASRASRGLEDEQF
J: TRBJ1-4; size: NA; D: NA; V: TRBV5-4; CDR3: ASSLTASNEKLF
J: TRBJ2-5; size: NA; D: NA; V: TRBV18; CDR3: ASSPPVRRETQY
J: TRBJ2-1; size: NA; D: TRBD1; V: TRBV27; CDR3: ARIRDRQYNEQF
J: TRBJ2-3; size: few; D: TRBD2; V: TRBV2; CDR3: ASSWTSGSDTQY
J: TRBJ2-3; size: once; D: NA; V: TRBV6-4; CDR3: ASSALGSPGDTQY
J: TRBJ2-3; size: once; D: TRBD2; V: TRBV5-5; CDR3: ASSRGGLAVLTDTQY
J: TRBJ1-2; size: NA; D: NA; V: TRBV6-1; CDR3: ASGQGYGYT
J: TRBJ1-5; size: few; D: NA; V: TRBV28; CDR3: ASSLEGHGGTQH
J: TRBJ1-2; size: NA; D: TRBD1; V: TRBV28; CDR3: ASRAGTGFYGSYT
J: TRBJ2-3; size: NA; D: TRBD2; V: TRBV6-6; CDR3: ASSIAGAGDTQY
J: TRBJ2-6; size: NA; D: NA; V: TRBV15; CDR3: ATSRDRHSGANVLT
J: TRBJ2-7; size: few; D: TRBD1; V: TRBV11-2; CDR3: ASSFIRGDRGRNEQY
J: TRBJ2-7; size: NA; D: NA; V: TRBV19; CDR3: ASSWGRGEQY
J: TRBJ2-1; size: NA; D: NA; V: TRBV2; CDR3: ASLWGGFDNEQF
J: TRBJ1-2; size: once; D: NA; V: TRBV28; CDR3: ASRDPGGRSGYT
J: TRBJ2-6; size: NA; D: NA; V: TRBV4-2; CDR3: ASSQVSFRSGANVLT
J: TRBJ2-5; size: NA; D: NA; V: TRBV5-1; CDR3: ASSLDRLQETQY
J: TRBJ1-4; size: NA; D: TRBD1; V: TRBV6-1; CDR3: ASSEGTGGNEKLF
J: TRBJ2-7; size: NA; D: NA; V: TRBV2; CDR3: ASSEVRDAYEQY
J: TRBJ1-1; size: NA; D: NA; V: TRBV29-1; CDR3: TGGELGGNTEAF
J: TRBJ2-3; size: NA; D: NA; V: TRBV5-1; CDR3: ASSFSTDTQY
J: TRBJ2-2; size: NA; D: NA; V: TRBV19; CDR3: ASLGLLNTGELF
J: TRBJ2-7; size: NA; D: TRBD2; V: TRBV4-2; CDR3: ASSQAGSGGPPYEQY
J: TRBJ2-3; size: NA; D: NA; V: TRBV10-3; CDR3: AIGGGQASTDTQY